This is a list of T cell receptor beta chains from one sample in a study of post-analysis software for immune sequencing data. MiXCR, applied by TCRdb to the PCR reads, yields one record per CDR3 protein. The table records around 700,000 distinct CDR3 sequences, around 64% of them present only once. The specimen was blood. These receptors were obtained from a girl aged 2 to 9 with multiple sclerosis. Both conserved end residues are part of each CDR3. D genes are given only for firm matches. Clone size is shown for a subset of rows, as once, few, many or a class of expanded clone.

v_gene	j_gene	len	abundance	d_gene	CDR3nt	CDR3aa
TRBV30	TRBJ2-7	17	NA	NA	TGTGCCTGGAGTGCCACGTTGCAGACTAGAAAGGCCTACGAGCAGTACTTC	CAWSATLQTRKAYEQYF
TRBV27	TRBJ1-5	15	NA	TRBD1	TGTGCCAGCAGTTTATACACAGGGGCCGGTCAGCCCCAGCATTTT	CASSLYTGAGQPQHF
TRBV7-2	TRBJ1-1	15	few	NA	TGTGCCAGCAGCTTAGCGGGCGGACTGAACACTGAAGCTTTCTTT	CASSLAGGLNTEAFF
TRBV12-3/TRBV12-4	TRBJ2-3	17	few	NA	TGTGCCAGCAGCCGTCGGACTCGCCCGACTAGCACAGATACGCAGTATTTT	CASSRRTRPTSTDTQYF
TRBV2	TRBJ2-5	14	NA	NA	TGTGCCAGCAGCGTGACACTGTACCAAGAGACCCAGTACTTC	CASSVTLYQETQYF
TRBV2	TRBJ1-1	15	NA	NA	TGTGCCAACTCACCGGGACCGCCATCAATGGCTGAAGCTTTCTTT	CANSPGPPSMAEAFF
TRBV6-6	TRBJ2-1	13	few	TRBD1	TGTGCCAGCTGCCCACAGGGGGCGCCTAGCCAGTTCTTC	CASCPQGAPSQFF
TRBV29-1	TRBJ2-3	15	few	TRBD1	TGCAGCGTTTTTAAGGGACAGGGAGCGTCAGATACGCAGTATTTT	CSVFKGQGASDTQYF
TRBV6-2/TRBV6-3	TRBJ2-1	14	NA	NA	TGTGCCAGCAGTTTGGCGGTTTTTTACAATGAGCAGTTCTTC	CASSLAVFYNEQFF
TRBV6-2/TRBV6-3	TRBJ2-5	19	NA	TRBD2	TGTGCCAGCAGTTACTCGGTGGATGGTCTAGCGGGGATCCAAGAGACCCAGTACTTC	CASSYSVDGLAGIQETQYF
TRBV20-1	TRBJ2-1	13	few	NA	TGCAGTGCTAGAGTGGGTGGCAGCAATGAGCAGTTCTTC	CSARVGGSNEQFF
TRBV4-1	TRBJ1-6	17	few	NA	TGCGCCAGCAGCCAAGATCGGCAGTTGAGGGATAATTCACCCCTCCACTTT	CASSQDRQLRDNSPLHF
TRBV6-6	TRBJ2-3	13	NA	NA	TGTGCCAGCAGTGACGACCTCACAGATACGCAGTATTTT	CASSDDLTDTQYF
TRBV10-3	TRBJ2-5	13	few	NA	TGTGCCATCAGCCCGGGACTTCAGGAGACCCAGTACTTC	CAISPGLQETQYF
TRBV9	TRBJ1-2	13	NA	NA	TGTGCCAGCAGCGTAGATCAGGGCGGAGGCTACACCTTC	CASSVDQGGGYTF